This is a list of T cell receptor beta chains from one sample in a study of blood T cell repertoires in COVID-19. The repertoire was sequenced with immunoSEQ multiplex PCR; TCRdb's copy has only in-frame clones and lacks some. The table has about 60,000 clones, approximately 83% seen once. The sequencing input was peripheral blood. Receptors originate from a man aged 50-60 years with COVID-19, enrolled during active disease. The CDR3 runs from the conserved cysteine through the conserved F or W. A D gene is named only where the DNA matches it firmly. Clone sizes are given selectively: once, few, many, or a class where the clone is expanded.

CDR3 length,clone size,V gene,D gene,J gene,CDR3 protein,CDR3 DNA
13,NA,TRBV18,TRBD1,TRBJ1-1,CASSLPTGGEAFF,TGTGCCAGCTCACTTCCGACAGGGGGCGAAGCTTTCTTT
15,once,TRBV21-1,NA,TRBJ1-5,CASSPKQGVYQPQHF,TGTGCCAGCAGCCCTAAACAGGGGGTCTATCAGCCCCAGCATTTT
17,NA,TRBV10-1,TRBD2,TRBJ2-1,CASTHAPLAVNYNEQFF,TGCGCCAGCACCCACGCCCCGCTAGCGGTTAACTACAATGAGCAGTTCTTC
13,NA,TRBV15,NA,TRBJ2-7,CATSREISYEQYF,TGTGCCACCAGCAGGGAGATCTCCTACGAGCAGTACTTC
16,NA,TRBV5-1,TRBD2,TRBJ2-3,CASSLGSSGRTDTQYF,TGCGCCAGCAGCTTGGGGTCTAGCGGTCGCACAGATACGCAGTATTTT
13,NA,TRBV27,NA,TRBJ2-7,CASSRTILYEQYF,TGTGCCAGCAGCCGTACTATTCTCTACGAGCAGTACTTC
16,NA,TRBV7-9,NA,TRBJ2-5,CASSPPGHSSRETQYF,TGTGCCAGCAGCCCGCCGGGACATAGTAGCCGAGAGACCCAGTACTTC
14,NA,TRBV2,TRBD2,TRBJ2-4,CASIAGGAKNIQYF,TGTGCCAGCATAGCGGGTGGAGCCAAAAACATTCAGTACTTC
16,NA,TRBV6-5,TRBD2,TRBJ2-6,CASSYGEGSGANVLTF,TGTGCCAGCAGTTACGGGGAGGGAAGTGGGGCCAACGTCCTGACTTTC
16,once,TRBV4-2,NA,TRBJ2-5,CASSQENSLNQETQYF,TGTGCCAGCAGCCAAGAGAACAGCCTGAACCAAGAGACCCAGTACTTC
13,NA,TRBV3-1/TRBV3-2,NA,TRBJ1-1,CASSQVGVTEAFF,TGTGCCAGCAGCCAAGTCGGGGTCACTGAAGCTTTCTTT
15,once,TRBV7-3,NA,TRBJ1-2,CASSLLSRQDYGYTF,TGTGCCAGCAGCTTATTGTCCCGACAGGACTATGGCTACACCTTC
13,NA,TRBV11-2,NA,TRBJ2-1,CASSLGQNNEQFF,TGTGCCAGCAGCTTAGGGCAGAACAATGAGCAGTTCTTC
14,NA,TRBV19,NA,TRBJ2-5,CASSIRGFQETQYF,TGTGCCAGTAGTATAAGAGGCTTCCAAGAGACCCAGTACTTC
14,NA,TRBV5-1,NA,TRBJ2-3,CASSLARETDTQYF,TGCGCCAGCAGCTTGGCCCGGGAGACAGATACGCAGTATTTT
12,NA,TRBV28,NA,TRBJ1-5,CASSYSNQPQHF,TGTGCCAGCAGCTATAGCAATCAGCCCCAGCATTTT
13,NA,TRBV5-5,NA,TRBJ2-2,CASSPVAGGSLFF,NA
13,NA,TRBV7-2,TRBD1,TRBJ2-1,CASSSDRGAQQFF,TGTGCCAGCAGCTCAGACAGGGGGGCCCAGCAGTTCTTC
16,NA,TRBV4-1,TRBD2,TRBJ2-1,CASRRTSGDPHNEQFF,TGCGCCAGCAGACGGACTAGCGGGGACCCCCACAATGAGCAGTTCTTC
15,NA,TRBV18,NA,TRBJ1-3,CASSRASSSGNTIYF,TGTGCCAGCTCACGTGCATCTAGCTCTGGAAACACCATATATTTT
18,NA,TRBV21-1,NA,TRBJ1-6,CASSKGPTGLGGNSPLHF,TGTGCCAGCAGCAAAGGTCCCACAGGGTTAGGGGGTAATTCACCCCTCCACTTT
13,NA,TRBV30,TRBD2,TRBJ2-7,CAWGLADSYEQYF,TGTGCCTGGGGACTAGCGGACTCCTACGAGCAGTACTTC
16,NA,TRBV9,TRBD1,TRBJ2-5,CASSYGTGGVAETQYF,TGTGCCAGCAGTTACGGGACAGGGGGTGTCGCGGAGACCCAGTACTTC
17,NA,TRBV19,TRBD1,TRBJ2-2,CASSIRPGTGVTGELFF,TGTGCCAGTAGTATAAGGCCCGGGACAGGGGTAACCGGGGAGCTGTTTTTT
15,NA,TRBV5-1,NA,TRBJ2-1,CASSLAGQRYNEQFF,TGCGCCAGCAGCTTAGCGGGACAACGATACAATGAGCAGTTCTTC
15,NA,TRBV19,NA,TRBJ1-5,CASSTPTEINQPQHF,TGTGCCAGTAGCACCCCCACAGAGATCAATCAGCCCCAGCATTTT
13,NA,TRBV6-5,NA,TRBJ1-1,CATRPRQGTEAFF,TGTGCCACCCGTCCCCGTCAGGGCACTGAAGCTTTCTTT
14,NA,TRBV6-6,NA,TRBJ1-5,CASSYVEVNQPQHF,TGTGCCAGCAGTTATGTAGAGGTTAATCAGCCCCAGCATTTT
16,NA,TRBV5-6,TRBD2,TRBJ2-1,CASSLVAGAGVNEQFF,TGTGCCAGCAGCTTGGTGGCGGGAGCGGGGGTAAATGAGCAGTTCTTC
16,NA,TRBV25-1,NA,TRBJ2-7,CASSGGGAAVSYEQYF,TGTGCCAGCTCTGGGGGAGGAGCAGCCGTCTCCTACGAGCAGTACTTC
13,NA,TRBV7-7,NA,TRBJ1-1,CASSLAIGTEAFF,TGTGCTAGCAGCTTAGCGATCGGCACTGAAGCTTTCTTT
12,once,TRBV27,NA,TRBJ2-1,CASGTSIKEQFF,TGTGCCAGCGGGACATCGATAAAGGAGCAGTTCTTC
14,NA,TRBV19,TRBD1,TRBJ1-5,CASSMTGVNQPQHF,TGTGCCAGTAGTATGACAGGGGTCAATCAGCCCCAGCATTTT
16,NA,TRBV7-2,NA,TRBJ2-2,CASSPGRAGGAGELFF,TGTGCCAGCAGCCCCGGGCGAGCGGGCGGCGCCGGGGAGCTGTTTTTT
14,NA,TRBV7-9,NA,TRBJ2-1,CASSLVSAGGEQFF,TGTGCCAGCAGCTTAGTATCTGCTGGCGGTGAGCAGTTCTTC
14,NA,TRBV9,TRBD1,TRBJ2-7,CASSVAPDRGEQYF,TGTGCCAGCAGCGTAGCCCCAGACAGGGGCGAGCAGTACTTC
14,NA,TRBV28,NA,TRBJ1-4,CASSSTAYNEKLFF,TGTGCCAGCAGTTCGACAGCCTATAATGAAAAACTGTTTTTT
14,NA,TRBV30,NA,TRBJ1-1,CAWSVLGVNTEAFF,TGTGCCTGGAGTGTACTGGGAGTGAACACTGAAGCTTTCTTT
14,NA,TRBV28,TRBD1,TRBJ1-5,CASRFTGGNQPQHF,TGTGCCAGCAGATTCACAGGGGGCAATCAGCCCCAGCATTTT
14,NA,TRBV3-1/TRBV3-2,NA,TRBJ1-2,CASSPTGANYGYTF,TGTGCCAGCAGCCCGACAGGAGCTAACTATGGCTACACCTTC
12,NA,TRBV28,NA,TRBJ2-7,CASSSQNYEQYF,TGTGCCAGCAGTTCCCAAAACTACGAGCAGTACTTC
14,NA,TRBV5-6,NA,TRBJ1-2,CASSQQTGDYGYTF,TGTGCCAGCAGCCAACAGACAGGAGACTATGGCTACACCTTC
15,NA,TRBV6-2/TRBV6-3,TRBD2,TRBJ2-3,CASSYSSGSTDTQYF,TGTGCCAGCAGTTACTCTAGCGGGAGCACAGATACGCAGTATTTT
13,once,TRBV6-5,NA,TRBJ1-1,CASRETDYTEAFF,TGTGCCAGCAGGGAGACAGACTACACTGAAGCTTTCTTT
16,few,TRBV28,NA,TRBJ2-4,CASSIQRSLAKNIQYF,TGTGCCAGCAGCATTCAGCGGTCACTAGCCAAAAACATTCAGTACTTC
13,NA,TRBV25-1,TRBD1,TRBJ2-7,CASAGTGSDEQYF,TGTGCCAGTGCCGGGACAGGGTCAGACGAGCAGTACTTC
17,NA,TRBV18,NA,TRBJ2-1,CASSPFPLGSSYNEQFF,TGTGCCAGCTCACCCTTCCCTCTGGGGAGCTCCTACAATGAGCAGTTCTTC
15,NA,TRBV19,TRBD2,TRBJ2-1,CASSPQGLAGGEQFF,TGTGCCAGTAGTCCCCAGGGACTAGCGGGAGGTGAGCAGTTCTTC
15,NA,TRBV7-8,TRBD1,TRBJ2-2,CASSQSGTGTGELFF,TGTGCCAGCAGCCAGTCTGGGACAGGGACCGGGGAGCTGTTTTTT
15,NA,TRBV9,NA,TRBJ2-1,CASTLSASSYNEQFF,TGTGCCAGCACACTCAGCGCCAGCTCCTACAATGAGCAGTTCTTC